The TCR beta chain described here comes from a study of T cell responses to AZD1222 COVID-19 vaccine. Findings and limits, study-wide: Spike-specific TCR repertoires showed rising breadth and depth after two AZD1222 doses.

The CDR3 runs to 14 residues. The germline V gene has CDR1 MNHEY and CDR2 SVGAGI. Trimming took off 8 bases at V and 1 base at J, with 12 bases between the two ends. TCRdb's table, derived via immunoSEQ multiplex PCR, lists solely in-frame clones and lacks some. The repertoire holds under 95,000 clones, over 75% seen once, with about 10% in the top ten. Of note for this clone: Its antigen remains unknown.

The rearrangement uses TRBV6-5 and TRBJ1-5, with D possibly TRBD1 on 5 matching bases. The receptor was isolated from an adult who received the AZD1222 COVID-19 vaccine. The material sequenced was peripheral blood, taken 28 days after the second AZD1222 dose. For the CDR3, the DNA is TGTGCCAGCTCGTTGGGGGGGAGCAATCAGCCCCAGCATTTT. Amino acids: CASSLGGSNQPQHF.